This T cell receptor (beta chain) came from a study of blood T cell repertoires in COVID-19. As for the study in general: From the United States, Italy and Spain came samples of acute and convalescent COVID-19.

J gave up 6 bases and V 3 bases, and 7 bases lay outside the gene matches. This CDR3 contains 14 residues. In germline, CDR1 is KGHSH, CDR2 LQKENI. As processed by the authors: Nucleated cell counts were estimated from reference gene primer amplification. Here immunoSEQ multiplex PCR was the method, and the copy in TCRdb shows in-frame clones only, minus some. For V, J and clone size, that table is used; D and trimming come from the DNA. The sample holds hundreds of thousands of clones; roughly 86% are singletons and the top ten take 7.8%. Source material: peripheral blood. This rearrangement joins TRBV18 to TRBJ1-1, with TRBD1 matching over 7 bases. This clonotype originated in a woman in her 50s who had recovered from COVID-19. The CDR3 coding sequence is TGTGCCAGCTCACCCGACCCGGGACAGTCTGAAGCTTTCTTT. Translating it yields CASSPDPGQSEAFF.